This passage covers 11 T cell receptor beta chains from one sample sequenced in a study of early T cells in non-severe SARS-CoV-2 infection. MiXCR was run by TCRdb on the 5' RACE reads, yielding one entry per CDR3 protein. The sample consists of around 30,000 distinct CDR3 sequences, around 6% of them appearing once. What was sequenced was whole blood. The receptors shown here come from an adult who was a healthcare worker with PCR-confirmed SARS-CoV-2 infection or an uninfected control (not recorded which).

In this sample, this clonotype turned up many times. This sequence joins TRBV6-6 and TRBJ1-2; 10 positions match TRBD1. Unmatched junction bases numbered 3, after V lost 5 bases and J lost 3 bases. The CDR3 runs to 14 residues. CDR1 and CDR2 from the germline V gene are MNHNY and SVGAGI (reference sequence). CDR3 DNA: TGTGCCAGCAGTGACAGGGGGCGCGACTATGGCTACACCTTC. It specifies CASSDRGRDYGYTF.

This clonotype was counted ten times or more. CDR3 region: CASSSGTNQETQYF. CDR3 DNA: TGTGCCAGCAGCAGTGGTACTAACCAAGAGACCCAGTACTTC. The V and J genes are TRBV5-4 and TRBJ2-5, with no clear D. V was cut by 4 bases and J by 0 bases, with 10 bases left in between. Germline CDR1 reads SGHNT; CDR2 reads YYREEE (reference sequence). The CDR3 extends over 14 amino acids.

This clonotype was seen repeatedly, ten times or more. CDR3 nucleotide sequence: TGTGCCAGCAGCTTAGATTGGCCAGCGGGCACTGAAGCTTTCTTT. This translates into CASSLDWPAGTEAFF. The rearrangement uses TRBV7-8 and TRBJ1-1; D remains unclear. Germline V lookup: CDR1 SGHVS, CDR2 FQNEAQ. This CDR3 region has 15 residues. V was clipped by 1 base and J by 4 bases, with 13 bases between them.

The V and J genes are TRBV12-3 or TRBV12-4 and TRBJ1-6; 7 bases are shared with TRBD1. V gave up 2 bases and J gave up 8 bases; unmatched junction bases: 3. This CDR3 has 14 amino acids. The CDR3 region is CASSLKGADSPLHF. The CDR3 nucleotides read TGTGCCAGCAGTTTAAAGGGGGCAGATTCACCCCTCCACTTT.

This clonotype was counted at least ten times. This chain uses TRBV20-1 with TRBJ2-7; D not certain. V was pared by 5 bases and J by 3 bases, with 5 bases between. Germline V CDR1 and CDR2: DFQATT, SNEGSKA (reference sequence). The length of the CDR3 is 10 residues. For the CDR3, the DNA is TGCAGTGCTCTTGGCTACGAGCAGTACTTC. The encoded protein is CSALGYEQYF.

There are many counts of this clonotype. The V gene is TRBV12-2, the J gene TRBJ2-7; the tabulated D call, TRBD1, remains unverified against the DNA. TRBV12-2 is assigned pseudogene status. This CDR3 has 17 amino acids. The CDR3 protein is CASRLGVARKGCYEQYF. The CDR3 coding sequence is TGTGCAAGTCGCTTAGGAGTCGCCCGGAAGGGATGCTACGAGCAGTACTTC.

This clonotype came up many times. The genes are TRBV12-3 or TRBV12-4 and TRBJ1-2; D might be TRBD1 (6 bases). The CDR3 runs to 13 residues. V was cut by 3 bases and J by 8 bases, with 13 bases left in between. The CDR3 DNA reads as TGTGCCAGCAGTTTTAGTCAGGGGATCGGCTACACCTTC. This codes for CASSFSQGIGYTF.

This clonotype was detected only a few times. This chain links TRBV11-2 with TRBJ1-4; D gene uncertain. This CDR3 is 15 amino acids long. Trimming took 2 bases from V and 7 from J, leaving 14 bases between them. CDR1 is SGHAT and CDR2 is FQNNGV in the germline V gene. The CDR3 loop reads CASSLTSSRGEKLFF. Written as DNA, the CDR3 is TGTGCCAGCAGCTTAACTTCGTCCCGTGGTGAAAAACTGTTTTTT.

The sample holds many counts of this clonotype. J is TRBJ2-7 and V is TRBV20-1; D is perhaps TRBD1 (6 bases). This CDR3 has 12 residues. The V end was cut by 2 bases, the J end by 10 bases, with 15 bases between. Germline loops: CDR1 DFQATT, CDR2 SNEGSKA (reference sequence). The CDR3 reads CSARPVTGSQYF. CDR3 DNA sequence: TGCAGTGCTAGACCCGTCACAGGGTCTCAGTACTTC.

The V gene is TRBV7-8, the J gene TRBJ1-2; D unclear. CDR1 SGHVS and CDR2 FQNEAQ come from the germline V gene. V was shortened by 6 bases and J by 4 bases, with 12 bases between the two germline ends. The CDR3 consists of 13 residues. CDR3 DNA sequence: TGTGCCAGCAGTCCTGGCGGTCCCTATGGCTACACCTTC. Residues: CASSPGGPYGYTF.

In its sample, this clonotype was seen a few times. V usage is TRBV27 and J usage is TRBJ2-5; 10 bases line up with TRBD1. Germline lookup yields CDR1 MNHEY and CDR2 SMNVEV (reference sequence). V shed 5 bases, J shed 5 bases, and the junction held 11 bases outside the gene matches. The CDR3 runs to 16 residues. The CDR3 region has the DNA TGTGCCAGCAGTCGACAGGGGGCGCACCGGGTGGAGACCCAGTACTTC. Amino acid sequence: CASSRQGAHRVETQYF.